Below are 10 T cell receptor beta chains sequenced from a single sample in a study of cytomegalovirus exposure and HLA in healthy donors. Vbeta (60) and Jbeta (13) primers were used in the PCR. Only in-frame clones appear in the TCRdb table, and some are missing; sequencing was by immunoSEQ multiplex PCR. Among about 190,000 clones listed, roughly 80% were seen once. The sample taken for sequencing was PBMCs. These receptors all stem from a woman aged 25 to 39 in good health and CMV-seropositive.

Comment on this clone: Additional DNA sequences in this sample encode the identical CDR3. J is TRBJ1-5 and V is TRBV7-2; a possible D gene is TRBD1 (6 bases). Germline V gene lookup returns CDR1 SGHTA and CDR2 FQGNSA. This CDR3 is built from 14 residues. The V end was cut by 0 bases, the J end by 4 bases, with 7 bases between. CDR3 sequence (DNA): TGTGCCAGCAGCTTAGCGAGGGGGAATCAGCCCCAGCATTTT. Its protein product is CASSLARGNQPQHF.

This chain connects TRBV5-1 to TRBJ1-1, with 7 bases identical to TRBD1. CDR1 is SGHRS and CDR2 is YFSETQ in the germline V gene. CDR3 length: 14 amino acids. V lost 4 bases to trimming and J lost 3 bases; unmatched junction nucleotides: 6. This CDR3 is CASSIQGLDTEAFF. DNA of the CDR3: TGCGCCAGCAGCATACAGGGGTTAGACACTGAAGCTTTCTTT.

V is TRBV5-4 and J is TRBJ2-5, with TRBD2 matching over 10 bases. Germline V gene data show CDR1 as SGHNT and CDR2 as YYREEE (reference sequence). This CDR3 is 15 amino acids long. V lost 0 bases, J lost 3 bases, and 2 bases stayed unmatched. This CDR3 is CASSLGLAGEETQYF. The CDR3 DNA is TGTGCCAGCAGCTTGGGGCTAGCGGGGGAAGAGACCCAGTACTTC.

This clone has more than one count but fewer than ten. Additional DNA sequences in this sample encode the identical CDR3. The chain recombines TRBV7-2 with TRBJ2-7; 9 bases align to TRBD1. V shed 2 bases and J 2 bases; nucleotides not matched to a gene: 1. Germline V CDR1 and CDR2: SGHTA, FQGNSA. The CDR3 is 14 residues long. The CDR3 DNA sequence: TGTGCCAGCAGCTTAAGACAGGGGGCCTACGAGCAGTACTTC. This sequence encodes CASSLRQGAYEQYF.

The chain combines TRBV2 with TRBJ2-2, with a tentative D call TRBD1 (6 bases). V lost 6 bases, J lost 10 bases, and 24 bases lay in between. The CDR3 extends over 16 amino acids. Germline V lookup: CDR1 SNHLY, CDR2 FYNNEI. The DNA of the CDR3 is TGTGCCAGCAGCGGGGACCGGACAGTGGGTATAGAGGAGCTGTTTTTT. Its protein is CASSGDRTVGIEELFF.

This clone was seen more than once but under ten times. This chain joins TRBV7-9 and TRBJ1-4, with D hard to call. This CDR3 comprises 13 residues. V shed 8 bases and J shed 8 bases, with 15 bases lying between them. CDR1 is SEHNR, CDR2 FQNEAQ, per germline (reference sequence). CDR3 amino acids: CASHQIVGEKLFF. The CDR3 coding sequence is TGTGCCAGCCACCAGATAGTGGGCGAAAAACTGTTTTTT.

V and J are TRBV7-2 and TRBJ2-7; 8 bases align to TRBD2. This CDR3 spans 15 amino acids. After removal of 3 bases from V and 3 bases from J, the junction contained 7 bases not matched to a gene. CDR1 is SGHTA, CDR2 FQGNSA, per germline. CDR3 bases: TGTGCCAGCAGCTTGAGAGCGGGAGTGGACTACGAGCAGTACTTC. Residues: CASSLRAGVDYEQYF.

The chain uses TRBV19 and TRBJ2-7, with D possibly matching TRBD1 (5 bases). Germline-derived CDR1 and CDR2 are LNHDA and SQIVND (reference sequence). The V and J ends lost 6 bases and 1 base respectively, with 13 bases between them. The length of the CDR3 is 14 residues. CDR3 protein: CASRVQGRSYEQYF. The CDR3 DNA sequence: TGTGCCAGTAGAGTCCAGGGCCGGTCCTACGAGCAGTACTTC.

The rearrangement links TRBV5-1 to TRBJ2-3; perhaps TRBD2 as D (5 bases). Trimming took 0 bases from V and 1 from J, leaving 9 bases between them. Germline values: CDR1 SGHRS, CDR2 YFSETQ. There are 15 residues in the CDR3. The CDR3: CASSLARGGTDTQYF. The DNA of the CDR3 is TGCGCCAGCAGCTTGGCCCGGGGTGGCACAGATACGCAGTATTTT. Complete variable domain (other parts from reference TRBV5-1 and TRBJ2-3): KAGVTQTPRYLIKTRGQQVTLSCSPISGHRSVSWYQQTPGQGLQFLFEYFSETQRNKGNFPGRFSGRQFSNSRSEMNVSTLELGDSALYLCASSLARGGTDTQYFGPGTRLTVL.

As concerns this clone: The same CDR3 also results from other DNA sequences found in this sample. This chain uses TRBV7-9 with TRBJ1-2; maybe TRBD1 (6 bases). CDR1 is SEHNR and CDR2 is FQNEAQ in the germline V gene (reference sequence). Trimming pared 5 bases from V and 7 bases from J, leaving 11 bases between. The CDR3 has 12 residues. CDR3 region: CASSPPQGGYTF. The CDR3 DNA is TGTGCCAGCAGCCCCCCACAGGGTGGCTACACCTTC.